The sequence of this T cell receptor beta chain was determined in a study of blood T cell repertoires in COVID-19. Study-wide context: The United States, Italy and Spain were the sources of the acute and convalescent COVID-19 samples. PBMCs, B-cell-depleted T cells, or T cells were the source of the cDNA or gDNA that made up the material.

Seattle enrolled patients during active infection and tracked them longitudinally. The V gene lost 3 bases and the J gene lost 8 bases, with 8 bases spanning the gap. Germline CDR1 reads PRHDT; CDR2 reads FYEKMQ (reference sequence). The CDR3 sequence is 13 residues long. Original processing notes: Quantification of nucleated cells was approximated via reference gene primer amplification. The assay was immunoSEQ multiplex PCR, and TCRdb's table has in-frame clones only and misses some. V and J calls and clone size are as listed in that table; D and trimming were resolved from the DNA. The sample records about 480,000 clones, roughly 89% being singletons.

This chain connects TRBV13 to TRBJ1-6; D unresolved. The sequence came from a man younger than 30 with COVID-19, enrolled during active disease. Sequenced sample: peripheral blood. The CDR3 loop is CASSLGPDSPLHF. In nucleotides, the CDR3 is TGTGCCAGCAGCTTGGGCCCCGATTCACCCCTCCACTTT. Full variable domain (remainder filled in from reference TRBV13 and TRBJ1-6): AAGVIQSPRHLIKEKRETATLKCYPIPRHDTVYWYQQGPGQDPQFLISFYEKMQSDKGSIPDRFSAQQFSDYHSELNMSSLELGDSALYFCASSLGPDSPLHFGNGTRLTVT.